Shown below are 17 T cell receptor beta chains from a single sample sequenced in a study of graft-versus-host responses after intestinal transplantation. The method was immunoSEQ multiplex PCR; TCRdb's version includes in-frame clones alone and lacks a portion of them. The sample lists about 19,000 clones; more than 65% were seen once. The sequenced sample was PBMCs, obtained 14 days after transplant. These receptors were collected from a human patient who received an intestinal transplant, so some T cells may come from the graft donor.

The V gene is TRBV11-2, the J gene TRBJ2-1; 8 nucleotides agree with TRBD1. Trimming cost V 4 bases and J 7 bases; bases outside gene matches: 9. The CDR3 length is 15 residues. CDR1 and CDR2 from the germline V gene are SGHAT and FQNNGV. The CDR3 sequence is CASSSRGQGWNEQFF. The CDR3 nucleotides read TGTGCCAGCAGCTCCAGGGGGCAGGGGTGGAATGAGCAGTTCTTC.

The chain recombines TRBV6-6 with TRBJ2-2; D gene ambiguous. This CDR3 has 14 residues. The germline V gene encodes CDR1 MNHNY and CDR2 SVGAGI (reference sequence). Trimming shortened V by 7 bases and J by 0 bases, and 9 bases separated the two germline ends. The CDR3 here is CASTKSPNTGELFF. The DNA for the CDR3 is TGTGCCAGCACCAAATCTCCGAACACCGGGGAGCTGTTTTTT.

V is TRBV5-6 and J is TRBJ2-1, with TRBD1 matching over 8 bases. V lost 4 bases and J lost 2; bases outside the gene matches: 2. The CDR3 spans 14 residues. Germline CDR1 is SGHDT and CDR2 is YYEEEE. CDR3: CASSPGQAYNEQFF. CDR3 nucleotides: TGTGCCAGCAGCCCGGGACAGGCCTACAATGAGCAGTTCTTC. The full variable domain, rest sourced from reference TRBV5-6 and TRBJ2-1, is DAGVTQSPTHLIKTRGQQVTLRCSPKSGHDTVSWYQQALGQGPQFIFQYYEEEERQRGNFPDRFSGHQFPNYSSELNVNALLLGDSALYLCASSPGQAYNEQFFGPGTRLTVL.

The chain carries TRBV6-6 and TRBJ2-3; D gene ambiguous. CDR3 size: 16 residues. The V gene lost 6 bases and the J gene lost 2 bases, with 18 bases spanning the gap. Germline V CDR1 and CDR2: MNHNY, SVGAGI (reference sequence). In DNA form, the CDR3 reads TGTGCCAGCAGGGCCGGTAGGATCGTCAACACAGATACGCAGTATTTT. Translation: CASRAGRIVNTDTQYF.

This clone occurred a few times. The V gene is TRBV27, the J gene TRBJ2-2; D is perhaps TRBD2 (6 bases). CDR3 length: 15 residues. V gave up 5 bases and J gave up 0 bases, with 10 bases separating them. The germline V gene has CDR1 MNHEY and CDR2 SMNVEV (reference sequence). The CDR3 bases are TGTGCCAGCAGTCCCAGCGGGTCGAACACCGGGGAGCTGTTTTTT. Translated: CASSPSGSNTGELFF.

This clone has just a few counts. The chain is built from TRBV14 and TRBJ2-2, with D maybe TRBD2 (5 bases). V was trimmed by 0 bases and J by 4 bases, leaving 18 bases between them. CDR3 length equals 18 residues. Germline assignment: CDR1 SGHDN and CDR2 FVKESK. DNA for the CDR3: TGTGCCAGCAGCCAAGAAAGGATACAGTCGGGGAGCACCGGGGAGCTGTTTTTT. Its protein is CASSQERIQSGSTGELFF.

The chain links TRBV30 to TRBJ2-2, with a tentative D call TRBD1 (6 bases). Per germline, CDR1 GTSNPN and CDR2 SVGIG (reference sequence). This CDR3 has 15 amino acids. Trimming stripped 7 bases from V and 0 bases from J, with 15 bases between. The CDR3 DNA follows: TGTGCCTCCGGAAGGGGGAGTACGAACACCGGGGAGCTGTTTTTT. As protein: CASGRGSTNTGELFF.

This chain connects TRBV30 to TRBJ2-7; 7 bases are a match to TRBD2. Trimming cost V 4 bases and J 3 bases; bases outside gene matches: 0. This CDR3 has 11 residues. Germline lookup yields CDR1 GTSNPN and CDR2 SVGIG (reference sequence). CDR3 protein: CAWTSGYEQYF. CDR3 bases: TGTGCCTGGACTAGCGGCTACGAGCAGTACTTC.

V is TRBV7-9 and J is TRBJ2-2, with D tentatively TRBD1 (6 bases). This CDR3 has 15 residues. The germline V and J ends were trimmed by 2 bases and 7 bases, with 14 bases remaining between them. Looked up from germline, CDR1 is SEHNR and CDR2 is FQNEAQ (reference sequence). CDR3 sequence: CASSLSGTINGELFF. In nucleotides, the CDR3 is TGTGCCAGCAGCTTATCCGGGACAATCAACGGGGAGCTGTTTTTT. Full variable domain (missing parts from reference TRBV7-9 and TRBJ2-2): DTGVSQNPRHKITKRGQNVTFRCDPISEHNRLYWYRQTLGQGPEFLTYFQNEAQLEKSRLLSDRFSAERPKGSFSTLEIQRTEQGDSAMYLCASSLSGTINGELFFGEGSRLTVL.

The CDR3 coding sequence is TGTGCCAGCTCCCCAGAGTTCTTCAGGGAGGGGTTGACTAACTATGGCTACACCTTC. Translating gives CASSPEFFREGLTNYGYTF. The V gene is TRBV28, the J gene TRBJ1-2; D possibly corresponds to TRBD1 (5 bases). The CDR3 is 19 amino acids. The V end was cut by 8 bases, the J end by 0 bases, with 28 bases between. CDR1 and CDR2 from the germline V gene are MDHEN and SYDVKM.

The chain recombines TRBV6-4 with TRBJ2-2, with D tentatively TRBD1 (6 bases). The V end was cut by 5 bases, the J end by 1 base, with 11 bases between. CDR1 is MRHNA and CDR2 is SNTAGT in the germline V gene. This CDR3 has 15 amino acids. The CDR3 DNA reads as TGTGCCAGCAGTCCCGGGACACTGAACACCGGGGAGCTGTTTTTT. This translates into CASSPGTLNTGELFF.

The genes are TRBV2 and TRBJ2-2; 13 positions match TRBD2. The ends lost 7 bases at V and 2 bases at J; junction bases unmatched: 16. The V gene's germline CDR1 is SNHLY and CDR2 FYNNEI. The CDR3 covers 20 residues. Here the CDR3 reads CASIGTEGGLAGTNTGELFF. The CDR3 nucleotides read TGTGCCAGCATCGGGACGGAAGGGGGACTAGCGGGAACAAACACCGGGGAGCTGTTTTTT.

The CDR3 DNA reads TGTGCCAGCAGTTTCCGGACAGGGCCCTTCAAGCAGTACTTC. This translates into CASSFRTGPFKQYF. This sequence joins TRBV27 and TRBJ2-5; 8 bases align to TRBD1. The germline V gene encodes CDR1 MNHEY and CDR2 SMNVEV (reference sequence). After removal of 3 bases from V and 11 bases from J, the junction contained 11 bases not matched to a gene. The CDR3 consists of 14 residues.

The V gene is TRBV12-5, the J gene TRBJ2-7, with D perhaps TRBD1 (6 bases). V gave up 3 bases and J gave up 3 bases, with 9 bases separating them. CDR1 and CDR2 from the germline V gene are LGHNT and FRNRAP. The CDR3 totals 13 residues. CDR3 amino acids: CASGFGRGYEQYF. The CDR3 DNA reads as TGTGCTAGTGGTTTTGGCAGGGGCTACGAGCAGTACTTC.

V gene TRBV27 combines with J gene TRBJ2-3, with D unclear. The V gene lost 5 bases and the J gene lost 7 bases, with 13 bases spanning the gap. There are 13 residues in the CDR3. CDR1 and CDR2 (germline): MNHEY, SMNVEV (reference sequence). The CDR3 DNA reads as TGTGCCAGCAGTCCCTACCAACAAAATACGCAGTATTTT. Protein sequence: CASSPYQQNTQYF.

This clone was detected only a few times. The CDR3 region is CASSLRGVYEQYF. The CDR3 nucleotides are TGTGCCAGCAGTTTAAGGGGGGTATACGAGCAGTACTTC. The chain recombines TRBV27 with TRBJ2-7; D possibly uses TRBD1 or TRBD2 (6 bases each). There are 13 residues in the CDR3. V was cut by 2 bases and J by 4 bases, with 9 bases left in between. Per the germline V gene, CDR1 is MNHEY and CDR2 is SMNVEV (reference sequence).

The rearrangement joins TRBV6-5 to TRBJ2-5; D possibly corresponds to TRBD2 (6 bases). V dropped 6 bases and J dropped 1 base, with 12 bases sitting between them. The CDR3 consists of 14 residues. Looked up from germline, CDR1 is MNHEY and CDR2 is SVGAGI. CDR3 DNA: TGTGCCAGCAGAAAGGTAGCGGTCCAAGAGACCCAGTACTTC. Its protein is CASRKVAVQETQYF.